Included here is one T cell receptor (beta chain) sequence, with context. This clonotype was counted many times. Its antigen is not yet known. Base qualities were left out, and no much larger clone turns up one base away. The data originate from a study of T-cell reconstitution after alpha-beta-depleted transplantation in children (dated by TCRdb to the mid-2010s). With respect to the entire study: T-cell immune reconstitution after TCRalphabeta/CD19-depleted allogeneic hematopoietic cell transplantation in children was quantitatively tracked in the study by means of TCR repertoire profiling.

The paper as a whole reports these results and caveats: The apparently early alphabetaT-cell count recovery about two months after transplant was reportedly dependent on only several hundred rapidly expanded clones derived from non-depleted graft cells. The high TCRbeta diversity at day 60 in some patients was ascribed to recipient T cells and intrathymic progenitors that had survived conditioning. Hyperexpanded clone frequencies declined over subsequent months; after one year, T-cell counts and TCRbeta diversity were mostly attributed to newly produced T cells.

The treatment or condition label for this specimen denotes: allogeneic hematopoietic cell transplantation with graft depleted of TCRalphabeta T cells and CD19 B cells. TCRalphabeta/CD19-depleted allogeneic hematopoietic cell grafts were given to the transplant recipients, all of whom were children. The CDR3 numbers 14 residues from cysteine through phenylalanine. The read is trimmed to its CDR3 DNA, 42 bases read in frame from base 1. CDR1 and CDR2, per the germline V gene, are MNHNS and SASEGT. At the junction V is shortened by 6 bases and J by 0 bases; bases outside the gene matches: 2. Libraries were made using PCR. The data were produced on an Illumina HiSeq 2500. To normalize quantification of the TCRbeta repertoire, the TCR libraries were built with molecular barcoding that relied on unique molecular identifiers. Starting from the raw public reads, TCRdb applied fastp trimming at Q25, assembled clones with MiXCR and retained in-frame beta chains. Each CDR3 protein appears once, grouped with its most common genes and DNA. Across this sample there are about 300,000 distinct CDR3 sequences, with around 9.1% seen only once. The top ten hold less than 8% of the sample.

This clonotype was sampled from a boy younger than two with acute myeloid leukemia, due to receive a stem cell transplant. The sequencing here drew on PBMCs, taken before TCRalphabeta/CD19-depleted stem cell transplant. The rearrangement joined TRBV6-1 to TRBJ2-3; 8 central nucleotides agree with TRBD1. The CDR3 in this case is CASRNRGSTDTQYF. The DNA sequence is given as TGTGCCAGCAGGAACAGGGGGAGCACAGATACGCAGTATTTT.